A selection of T cell receptor beta chains follows, all from one sample in a study of T cell responses to AZD1222 COVID-19 vaccine. The protocol was immunoSEQ multiplex PCR, while the TCRdb copy is restricted to in-frame clones and leaves out a portion. The sample has roughly 140,000 clones, about 91% seen once. The starting material was peripheral blood, obtained 28 days after the second AZD1222 dose. The receptors derive from an adult who received the AZD1222 COVID-19 vaccine. Each CDR3 is given with its conserved first and last residue. A D gene is named only where the DNA matches it firmly. Clone size is shown for a subset of rows, as once, few, many or a class of expanded clone.

V: TRBV19; size: once; D: .; J: TRBJ2-2; CDR3: CASSIFTVNTGELFF; DNA: TGTGCCAGTAGTATTTTTACAGTAAACACCGGGGAGCTGTTTTTT
V: TRBV11-1; size: .; D: .; J: TRBJ2-1; CDR3: CASSSSGAPEQFF; DNA: TGTGCCAGCAGCTCTTCCGGTGCCCCCGAGCAGTTCTTC
V: TRBV9; size: once; D: .; J: TRBJ1-2; CDR3: CASSYGQRVTWGYTF; DNA: TGTGCCAGCAGCTACGGCCAAAGGGTTACATGGGGCTACACCTTC
V: TRBV9; size: .; D: TRBD2; J: TRBJ2-5; CDR3: CASSVTSGAGGGLETQYF; DNA: TGTGCCAGCAGCGTAACCTCCGGCGCGGGGGGCGGTTTAGAGACCCAGTACTTC
V: TRBV28; size: .; D: .; J: TRBJ1-5; CDR3: CASSRLIQVWQPQHF; DNA: TGTGCCAGCAGTCGTTTAATCCAGGTCTGGCAGCCCCAGCATTTT
V: TRBV4-1; size: once; D: .; J: TRBJ1-2; CDR3: CASSQTWGRGRENYGYTF; DNA: TGCGCCAGCAGCCAAACGTGGGGCCGTGGGAGAGAAAACTATGGCTACACCTTC
V: TRBV11-2; size: .; D: TRBD1; J: TRBJ1-2; CDR3: CASSHIVRGHGYTF; DNA: TGTGCCAGCAGCCACATCGTGAGGGGGCATGGCTACACCTTC
V: TRBV5-1; size: .; D: TRBD1; J: TRBJ2-5; CDR3: CASSLSGQRQETQYF; DNA: TGCGCCAGCAGCTTGTCGGGACAGCGTCAAGAGACCCAGTACTTC
V: TRBV30; size: .; D: TRBD1; J: TRBJ2-2; CDR3: CACPGQTNTGELFF; DNA: TGTGCCTGCCCGGGACAGACGAACACCGGGGAGCTGTTTTTT
V: TRBV2; size: .; D: TRBD1; J: TRBJ1-1; CDR3: CASSGTGTNTEAFF; DNA: TGTGCCAGCAGTGGGACAGGGACGAACACTGAAGCTTTCTTT
V: TRBV9; size: .; D: .; J: TRBJ2-2; CDR3: CASSALQGSRGTGELFF; DNA: TGTGCCAGCAGCGCCCTACAAGGGAGTCGAGGCACCGGGGAGCTGTTTTTT
V: TRBV28; size: .; D: TRBD1; J: TRBJ1-2; CDR3: CASSTVRGGTGGIVYGYTF; DNA: TGTGCCAGCAGTACCGTAAGGGGCGGGACAGGGGGTATTGTCTATGGCTACACCTTC
V: TRBV5-1; size: few; D: .; J: TRBJ1-3; CDR3: CASSDTSGNTIYF; DNA: TGCGCCAGCAGCGACACCTCTGGAAACACCATATATTTT
V: TRBV7-6; size: .; D: .; J: TRBJ2-1; CDR3: CASSLAGVAYNEQFF; DNA: TGTGCCAGCAGCTTAGCGGGGGTTGCCTACAATGAGCAGTTCTTC
V: TRBV27; size: .; D: TRBD1; J: TRBJ2-3; CDR3: CASRKYGQGIDTQYF; DNA: TGTGCCAGCAGAAAATACGGACAGGGTATAGATACGCAGTATTTT
V: TRBV5-4; size: few; D: .; J: TRBJ2-5; CDR3: CASSLTGGEETQYF; DNA: TGTGCCAGCAGCTTGACAGGGGGGGAAGAGACCCAGTACTTC
V: TRBV7-9; size: .; D: TRBD1; J: TRBJ2-1; CDR3: CASSPGQHNPAEQFF; DNA: TGTGCCAGCAGCCCGGGACAGCATAACCCCGCGGAGCAGTTCTTC
V: TRBV27; size: .; D: .; J: TRBJ2-2; CDR3: CASSPSGVPPGELFF; DNA: TGTGCCAGCAGTCCCTCGGGGGTACCCCCCGGGGAGCTGTTTTTT
V: TRBV7-3; size: .; D: .; J: TRBJ1-1; CDR3: CASSLTAGMNTEAFF; DNA: TGTGCCAGCAGCTTAACGGCGGGGATGAACACTGAAGCTTTCTTT
V: TRBV24-1; size: .; D: .; J: TRBJ2-2; CDR3: CATSGANTGELFF; DNA: TGTGCCACCTCCGGAGCGAACACCGGGGAGCTGTTTTTT
V: TRBV19; size: few; D: TRBD1; J: TRBJ1-2; CDR3: CASSKEARGSLGYTF; DNA: TGTGCCAGTAGTAAGGAGGCCAGGGGGTCTCTTGGCTACACCTTC
V: TRBV6-5; size: .; D: .; J: TRBJ2-1; CDR3: CASSYSSGGQYEQFF; DNA: TGTGCCAGCAGTTACTCCTCCGGAGGGCAATATGAGCAGTTCTTC
V: TRBV3-1/TRBV3-2; size: .; D: .; J: TRBJ2-1; CDR3: CASSLPGFNHNEQFF; DNA: TGTGCCAGCAGCCTCCCTGGGTTCAACCACAATGAGCAGTTCTTC
V: TRBV9; size: .; D: TRBD1; J: TRBJ2-5; CDR3: CASSVGTGGPETQYF; DNA: TGTGCCAGCAGCGTAGGAACAGGGGGGCCAGAGACCCAGTACTTC
V: TRBV9; size: .; D: .; J: TRBJ1-4; CDR3: CASSGRGGEWATNEKLFF; DNA: TGTGCCAGCAGCGGGCGCGGGGGCGAATGGGCAACTAATGAAAAACTGTTTTTT
V: TRBV7-8; size: .; D: .; J: TRBJ1-1; CDR3: CASSLGGGTNTEAFF; DNA: TGTGCCAGCAGCTTAGGGGGCGGTACGAACACTGAAGCTTTCTTT
V: TRBV7-8; size: .; D: .; J: TRBJ1-5; CDR3: CASSSDRNQPQHF; DNA: TGTGCCAGCAGCTCAGACAGAAATCAGCCCCAGCATTTT
V: TRBV28; size: .; D: TRBD1; J: TRBJ1-2; CDR3: CASSRQQTGHYGYTF; DNA: TGTGCCAGCAGTCGTCAACAGACAGGGCACTATGGCTACACCTTC
V: TRBV19; size: .; D: .; J: TRBJ1-5; CDR3: CASSIWGMDNQPQHF; DNA: TGTGCCAGTAGTATATGGGGAATGGACAATCAGCCCCAGCATTTT
V: TRBV10-2; size: once; D: .; J: TRBJ1-4; CDR3: CASSTPTNEKLFF; DNA: TGCGCCAGCAGTACCCCCACTAATGAAAAACTGTTTTTT
V: TRBV7-8; size: once; D: .; J: TRBJ1-3; CDR3: CASSQGTYSGNTIYF; DNA: TGTGCCAGCAGCCAGGGGACATACTCTGGAAACACCATATATTTT
V: TRBV5-6; size: .; D: TRBD1; J: TRBJ2-1; CDR3: CASSTGTVGEQFF; DNA: TGTGCCAGCAGCACTGGGACAGTCGGTGAGCAGTTCTTC
V: TRBV24-1; size: .; D: .; J: TRBJ1-2; CDR3: CATSDFWQSSNYGYTF; DNA: TGTGCCACCAGTGATTTCTGGCAGTCGTCTAACTATGGCTACACCTTC
V: TRBV29-1; size: .; D: .; J: TRBJ1-2; CDR3: CSVRTENYGYTF; DNA: TGCAGCGTCCGGACAGAAAACTATGGCTACACCTTC
V: TRBV5-5; size: .; D: .; J: TRBJ1-5; CDR3: CASSLGAILRDVSRPQHF; DNA: TGTGCCAGCAGCTTGGGGGCTATACTCCGGGACGTCTCTCGGCCCCAGCATTTT
V: TRBV19; size: .; D: .; J: TRBJ2-5; CDR3: CASSPADQETQYF; DNA: TGTGCCAGTAGCCCAGCTGACCAAGAGACCCAGTACTTC
V: TRBV30; size: .; D: .; J: TRBJ1-1; CDR3: CAWSVPGPYTEAFF; DNA: TGTGCCTGGAGTGTACCGGGGCCCTACACTGAAGCTTTCTTT
V: TRBV27; size: .; D: .; J: TRBJ1-1; CDR3: CASSLGGAAFF; DNA: TGTGCCAGCAGTTTGGGTGGGGCAGCTTTCTTT
V: TRBV5-4; size: .; D: .; J: TRBJ2-7; CDR3: CASSLEGLGEQYF; DNA: TGTGCCAGCAGCTTGGAGGGTTTGGGCGAGCAGTACTTC
V: TRBV5-8; size: .; D: .; J: TRBJ2-7; CDR3: CASSFLGNSYEQYF; DNA: TGTGCCAGCAGCTTTTTGGGGAACTCCTACGAGCAGTACTTC
V: TRBV15; size: .; D: .; J: TRBJ2-1; CDR3: CATSRRGNSYNEQFF; DNA: TGTGCCACCAGCAGAAGAGGGAACTCCTACAATGAGCAGTTCTTC
V: TRBV4-1; size: .; D: TRBD2; J: TRBJ2-1; CDR3: CASSQDLYGAGANEQFF; DNA: TGCGCCAGCAGCCAAGATTTATACGGGGCGGGAGCCAATGAGCAGTTCTTC
V: TRBV6-5; size: .; D: .; J: TRBJ2-7; CDR3: CASRPRKGSSYEQYF; DNA: TGTGCCAGCAGGCCCCGGAAGGGGAGCTCCTACGAGCAGTACTTC
V: TRBV19; size: .; D: TRBD1; J: TRBJ1-2; CDR3: CASTLSSTGVNYGYTF; DNA: TGTGCCAGTACTCTATCGTCGACAGGGGTTAACTATGGCTACACCTTC
V: TRBV5-1; size: once; D: .; J: TRBJ1-2; CDR3: CASSLEAGAGYGYTF; DNA: TGCGCCAGCAGCTTGGAGGCGGGGGCCGGCTATGGCTACACCTTC
V: TRBV11-2; size: .; D: TRBD2; J: TRBJ2-7; CDR3: CASSSSGVREYEQYF; DNA: TGTGCCAGCAGCTCTAGCGGGGTCAGGGAGTACGAGCAGTACTTC
V: TRBV11-3; size: once; D: TRBD1; J: TRBJ1-6; CDR3: CASSLRGRNSPLHF; DNA: TGTGCCAGCAGCTTAAGGGGGCGAAATTCACCCCTCCACTTT
V: TRBV19; size: .; D: TRBD1; J: TRBJ1-2; CDR3: CASSISGTGGYGYTF; DNA: TGTGCCAGTAGTATCTCCGGGACAGGGGGTTATGGCTACACCTTC
V: TRBV19; size: .; D: .; J: TRBJ2-2; CDR3: CASRLGPGELFF; DNA: TGTGCCAGTAGATTGGGGCCTGGGGAGCTGTTTTTT
V: TRBV4-3; size: .; D: .; J: TRBJ2-2; CDR3: CASSQVLVRLGNTGELFF; DNA: TGCGCCAGCAGCCAAGTCTTGGTCAGGCTCGGGAACACCGGGGAGCTGTTTTTT